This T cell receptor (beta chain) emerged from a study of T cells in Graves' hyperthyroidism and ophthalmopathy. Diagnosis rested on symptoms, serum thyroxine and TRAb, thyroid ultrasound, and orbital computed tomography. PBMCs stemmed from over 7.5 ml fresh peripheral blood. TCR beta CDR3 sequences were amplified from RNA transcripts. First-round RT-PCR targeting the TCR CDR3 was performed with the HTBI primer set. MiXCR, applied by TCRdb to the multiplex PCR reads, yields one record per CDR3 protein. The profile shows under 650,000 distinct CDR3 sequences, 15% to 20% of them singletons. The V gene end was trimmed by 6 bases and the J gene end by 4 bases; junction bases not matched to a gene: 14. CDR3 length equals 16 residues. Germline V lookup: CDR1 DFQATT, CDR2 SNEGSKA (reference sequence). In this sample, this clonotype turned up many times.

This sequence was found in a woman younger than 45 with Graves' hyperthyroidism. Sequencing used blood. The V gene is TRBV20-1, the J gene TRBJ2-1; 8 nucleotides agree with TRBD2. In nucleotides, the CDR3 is TGCAGTGCCCTGACCGGGGCTAGCGGGTTTTACAATGAGCAGTTCTTC. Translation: CSALTGASGFYNEQFF.